The text below deals with one TCR beta chain. The antigen is undetermined. In the naive CD8 group, cells lacked CD45RO and were positively selected for CCR7, so terminally differentiated effector memory CD45RA+ cells were left out. This entry comes from a study of shared clonotypes between healthy human individuals. Study results and limitations: In contrast to clonotypes shared by all four donors, non-shared clonotypes had lower generation probabilities.

Between the trimmed V and J ends, which lost 4 bases and 5 bases, there was a span of 18 bases. The CDR3 is 15 residues long. CDR1 and CDR2 from the germline V gene are LNHDA and SQIVND (reference sequence). As processed by the authors: ImmunoSEQ supplied junction-only sequences lacking quality scores, so filtering was different. The method was immunoSEQ multiplex PCR; TCRdb's version includes in-frame clones alone and lacks a portion of them. That table furnishes V, J and clone size, whereas the DNA furnished D and trimming. The sample yields approximately 650,000 clones, over 95% seen once. The sequence derives from a woman younger than 45 in good health. Sample: naive CD8+ T cells sorted from blood. J is TRBJ2-7 and V is TRBV19; the D gene is possibly TRBD2 (5 bases). The CDR3 protein is CASSTGEMSSNEQYF. The CDR3 DNA follows: TGTGCCAGTAGTACCGGGGAAATGAGTAGCAACGAGCAGTACTTC.